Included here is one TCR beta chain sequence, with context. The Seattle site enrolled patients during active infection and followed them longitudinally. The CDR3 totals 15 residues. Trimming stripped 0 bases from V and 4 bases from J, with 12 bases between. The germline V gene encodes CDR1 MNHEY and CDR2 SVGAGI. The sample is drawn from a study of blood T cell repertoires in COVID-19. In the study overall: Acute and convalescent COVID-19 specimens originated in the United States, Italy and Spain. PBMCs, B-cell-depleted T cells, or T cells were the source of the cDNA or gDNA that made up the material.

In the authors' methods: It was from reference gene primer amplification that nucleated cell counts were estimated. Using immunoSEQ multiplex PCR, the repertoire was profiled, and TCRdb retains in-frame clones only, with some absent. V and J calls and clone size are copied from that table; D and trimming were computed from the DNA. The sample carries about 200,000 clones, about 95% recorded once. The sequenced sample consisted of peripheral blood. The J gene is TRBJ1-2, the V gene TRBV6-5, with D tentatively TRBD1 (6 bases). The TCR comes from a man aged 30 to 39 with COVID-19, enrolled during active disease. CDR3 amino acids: CASSYSSGVLYGYTF. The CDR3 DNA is TGTGCCAGCAGTTACTCATCAGGGGTTCTCTATGGCTACACCTTC.